This T cell receptor beta chain was sequenced during a study of human T cells and chemical hapten exposure. Study overall: Sensitization applied 2% DPC to around 2 cm by around 2 cm of upper inner arm skin. The study traced per-sample TCR yield variation mainly to small differences in pooled library volumes.

This clonotype was seen many times. The antigen is not known. In the original workflow: Samples contained a median of roughly 99,000 TCRs, with a range of 23,224 to 690,600. TCRdb analysed the RACE reads with MiXCR anew, one entry per CDR3 protein. The V and J calls come from TCRdb's annotation, not from the publication. The profile covers tens of thousands of distinct CDR3 sequences, with 8% to 11% appearing a single time and 5% to 6.5% taken by the ten largest. Study-wide results and limits: No alteration of TCRs above 1 in 1000 frequency was seen with DPC sensitization.

CDR1 MNHEY and CDR2 SVGEGT come from the germline V gene. Trimming at V came to 7 bases and at J to 1 base, leaving 10 bases not matched to a gene. This CDR3 comprises 16 residues. Noted time point: pre-sensitization, week 0. Stated treatment: therapeutic diphenylcyclopropenone sensitization with weekly scalp DPC. This receptor was taken from a man aged 25 to 40 with alopecia areata. Some clones in this sample may be carry-over from other donors' samples. The sample in question was whole blood, obtained in connection with sensitization to the hapten diphenylcyclopropenone (DPC). The rearrangement uses TRBV6-2 or TRBV6-3 and TRBJ1-1; 9 nucleotides line up with TRBD1. The CDR3 reads CASNYGTGWKNTEAFF. CDR3 sequence (DNA): TGTGCCAGCAACTACGGGACAGGGTGGAAGAACACTGAAGCTTTCTTT.